The T cell receptor beta chain under discussion was sequenced for a study of cytomegalovirus exposure and HLA in healthy donors. CDR1 is LNHDA, CDR2 SQIVND, per germline (reference sequence). Trimming cost V 3 bases and J 1 base, with 6 bases left between them. This CDR3 has 13 residues. PCR employed 60 Vbeta and 13 Jbeta primers. Generated by immunoSEQ multiplex PCR, the TCRdb table keeps only in-frame clones and is missing some. The sample gives roughly 190,000 clones, approximately 80% of which show up once; about 2.4% is in the top ten. The chain couples TRBV19 to TRBJ1-1, with D uncertain. Sequencing was carried out using PBMCs. The receptor was derived from a woman aged 50 to 65 in good health and CMV-seropositive. In nucleotides, the CDR3 is TGTGCCAGTAGTATTTTACAGAACACTGAAGCTTTCTTT. This gives the protein CASSILQNTEAFF.